Presented here are 31 T cell receptor beta chains from one specimen sequenced in a study of blood T cells in healthy people across ages. Primed by a sample-barcoded 5' primer and a J-beta primer mix, a second PCR proceeded for 7 to 11 cycles. TCRdb reanalysed the 5' RACE reads using MiXCR and keeps one entry per CDR3 protein. The table has about 1.8 million distinct CDR3 sequences, roughly 50% seen once; the top ten hold less than 2.5%. Material: blood. The receptors derive from a woman aged 40-49 years in good health.

The chain recombines TRBV9 with TRBJ2-5, with no clear D. The CDR3 runs to 15 residues. Germline V gene data show CDR1 as SGDLS and CDR2 as YYNGEE. V lost 2 bases and J 1 base, leaving 12 bases between the germline ends. The CDR3 loop reads CASSVKTALQETQYF. CDR3 in DNA: TGTGCCAGCAGCGTCAAGACGGCCCTCCAAGAGACCCAGTACTTC.

The chain couples TRBV2 to TRBJ2-5, with no clear D. This CDR3 comprises 11 residues. CDR1 and CDR2 (germline): SNHLY, FYNNEI. V dropped 9 bases and J dropped 7 bases, with 12 bases sitting between them. The CDR3 is CASAAMGTQYF. CDR3 sequence (DNA): TGTGCCAGTGCCGCGATGGGGACCCAGTACTTC. Full variable domain (missing parts from reference TRBV2 and TRBJ2-5): EPEVTQTPSHQVTQMGQEVILRCVPISNHLYFYWYRQILGQKVEFLVSFYNNEISEKSEIFDDQFSVERPDGSNFTLKIRSTKLEDSAMYFCASAAMGTQYFGPGTRLLVL.

The chain joins TRBV4-3 to TRBJ2-3; tentatively, D is TRBD2 (5 bases). In germline, CDR1 is LGHNA, CDR2 YSLEER. Trimming shortened V by 3 bases and J by 6 bases, and 19 bases separated the two germline ends. The CDR3 covers 16 residues. The CDR3 DNA reads as TGCGCCAGCAGCCAGGGCCCGGGAACCACGCGGGATACGCAGTATTTT. It codes for CASSQGPGTTRDTQYF.

The chain uses TRBV27 and TRBJ1-5; TRBD1 might be the D (5 bases). Germline loops: CDR1 MNHEY, CDR2 SMNVEV (reference sequence). V lost 3 bases and J 5 bases, leaving 11 bases between the germline ends. The CDR3 has 14 amino acids. The CDR3 nucleotides read TGTGCCAGCAGTTTGTCTGGCAGGGATCAGCCCCAGCATTTT. Amino acids: CASSLSGRDQPQHF.

There are many counts of this clonotype. At one boundary the junction diverges from the germline segment, which might be a read error. This chain connects TRBV5-1 to TRBJ2-5; TRBD2 matches at 11 bases. The CDR3 spans 15 residues. The V gene's germline CDR1 is SGHRS and CDR2 YFSETQ. CDR3 loop: CASSLAGGHQETQYF. CDR3 bases: TGTGCCAGCAGCTTAGCGGGGGGGCACCAAGAGACCCAGTACTTC.

Ten or more counts support this clonotype. The J gene is TRBJ2-5, the V gene TRBV28; 7 nucleotides agree with TRBD1. This CDR3 is 13 amino acids long. With V trimmed by 7 bases and J by 1 base, 3 bases remained unmatched. Germline V CDR1 and CDR2: MDHEN, SYDVKM. The CDR3 nucleotides are TGTGCCAGCAAGGGGACAGCCCAAGAGACCCAGTACTTC. Its protein product is CASKGTAQETQYF.

The chain employs TRBV5-1 and TRBJ2-3, with 8 bases identical to TRBD1. CDR1 and CDR2 (germline): SGHRS, YFSETQ. The CDR3 loop spans 15 amino acids. V shed 0 bases and J 5 bases; nucleotides not matched to a gene: 5. In nucleotides, the CDR3 is TGCGCCAGCAGCTTGGTACAGGGGGACTTAGATACGCAGTATTTT. It is translated as CASSLVQGDLDTQYF.

This chain links TRBV21-1 with TRBJ2-3; the table's D call, TRBD2, was not checked against the DNA. TRBV21-1 is described as a pseudogene. The CDR3 has 17 amino acids. CDR3 loop: CASSKGKAGGSTDTQYF. The DNA of the CDR3 is TGTGCCAGCAGCAAAGGGAAAGCGGGGGGAAGCACAGATACGCAGTATTTT.

This clonotype was detected a few times. This sequence joins TRBV7-2 and TRBJ2-6; D is unclear. This CDR3 spans 15 amino acids. Germline assignment: CDR1 SGHTA and CDR2 FQGNSA. The V end lost 7 bases, the J end lost 1 base, and 11 bases lay between the germline ends. Written as DNA, the CDR3 is TGTGCCAGCACCCCTAGGACGTCTGGGGCCAACGTCCTGACTTTC. It is translated as CASTPRTSGANVLTF.

V is TRBV6-1 and J is TRBJ2-3; D might be TRBD2 (6 bases). Germline V lookup: CDR1 MNHNS, CDR2 SASEGT. With 6 bases removed from V and 6 bases from J, the gap between germline ends came to 22 bases. The CDR3 is made up of 16 amino acids. The CDR3 region is CASREWDWRRSDTQYF. CDR3 coding DNA: TGTGCCAGCAGGGAATGGGACTGGCGAAGGAGCGATACGCAGTATTTT.

The rearrangement uses TRBV29-1 and TRBJ2-3, with a weak D call TRBD2 (5 bases). V was shortened by 5 bases and J by 2 bases, with 17 bases between the two germline ends. CDR3 length: 15 amino acids. Germline V lookup: CDR1 SQVTM, CDR2 ANQGSEA. This chain's CDR3 is CSVPSRDSATDTQYF. The CDR3 coding sequence is TGCAGCGTTCCCTCCCGGGATTCCGCCACAGATACGCAGTATTTT.

Regarding this clonotype: A junction end diverges from the germline sequence, so it may reflect a read error. This chain connects TRBV20-1 to TRBJ2-1; no clear D gene. The DNA end is a closer match to TRBJ2-7, so the J assignment may be wrong. The V gene's germline CDR1 is DFQATT and CDR2 SNEGSKA (reference sequence). The CDR3 length is 12 residues. CDR3 protein: CSARTGSCEQYF. DNA for the CDR3: TGCAGTGCTAGGACGGGTTCCTGCGAGCAGTACTTC.

The V and J genes are TRBV12-3 or TRBV12-4 and TRBJ1-2, with 10 bases that match TRBD1. This CDR3 has 17 residues. J gave up 4 bases and V 7 bases, and 15 bases lay outside the gene matches. CDR3 sequence: CASTVRGQGPLGYGYTF. The DNA of the CDR3 is TGTGCCAGCACCGTAAGGGGACAGGGGCCCCTCGGCTATGGCTACACCTTC.

This chain connects TRBV2 to TRBJ2-5; tentative D call: TRBD1 (5 bases). The end of the DNA aligns better with TRBJ2-7, so the J call may be wrong. CDR3 length: 15 residues. In germline, CDR1 is SNHLY, CDR2 FYNNEI. The CDR3 reads CASSEGRARFYEQYF. The CDR3 bases are TGTGCCAGCAGTGAGGGCAGGGCGAGATTCTACGAGCAGTACTTC.

The rearrangement links TRBV7-9 to TRBJ2-3, with D perhaps given as TRBD1 or TRBD2 (5 bases each). This CDR3 is built from 14 residues. Looked up from germline, CDR1 is SEHNR and CDR2 is FQNEAQ (reference sequence). Trimming took off 5 bases at V and 2 bases at J, with 11 bases between the two ends. Here the CDR3 reads CASSIGTSTDTQYF. In DNA form, the CDR3 reads TGTGCCAGCAGCATCGGGACGTCCACAGATACGCAGTATTTT.

The V and J genes are TRBV11-3 and TRBJ2-7, with D hard to call. In germline, CDR1 is SGHNT, CDR2 YENEEA. The V end lost 5 bases, the J end lost 6 bases, and 14 bases lay between the germline ends. This CDR3 comprises 13 residues. Here the CDR3 DNA reads TGTGCCAGCAGCGTCGACCCTGTTGGCGAGCAGTACTTC. This codes for CASSVDPVGEQYF.

This clonotype was observed a few times. This rearrangement joins TRBV7-9 to TRBJ2-5, with a possible D match to TRBD1 (5 bases). This CDR3 region has 14 residues. Germline V gene sequence: CDR1 SEHNR, CDR2 FQNEAQ (reference sequence). V lost 5 bases to trimming and J lost 2 bases, with 12 bases between them. The CDR3 loop is CASSPVTDQETQYF. DNA of the CDR3: TGTGCCAGCAGCCCCGTGACAGATCAAGAGACCCAGTACTTC.

The rearrangement links TRBV9 to TRBJ2-6; 10 bases line up with TRBD1. V lost 5 bases, J lost 0 bases, and 5 bases stayed unmatched. From germline, CDR1 is SGDLS and CDR2 YYNGEE. CDR3 length: 17 amino acids. The CDR3, as DNA: TGTGCCAGCAGGTCCGGGACAGGGGACTCTGGGGCCAACGTCCTGACTTTC. As protein: CASRSGTGDSGANVLTF.

This clonotype has a handful of counts. The chain uses TRBV12-3 or TRBV12-4 and TRBJ2-7; D ambiguous. The V end lost 2 bases, the J end lost 2 bases, and 13 bases lay between the germline ends. This CDR3 has 15 amino acids. The DNA for the CDR3 is TGTGCCAGCAGTTTATACGGATCACCCACCTACGAGCAGTACTTC. This sequence encodes CASSLYGSPTYEQYF.

This clonotype was found a few times. The J gene is TRBJ1-4, the V gene TRBV12-3 or TRBV12-4; D call uncertain. This CDR3 spans 14 amino acids. Trimming took 4 bases from V and 1 from J, leaving 7 bases between them. DNA of the CDR3: TGTGCCAGCAGTTACCGGGAAACTAATGAAAAACTGTTTTTT. Translated: CASSYRETNEKLFF.

The V and J genes are TRBV7-2 and TRBJ1-4; D call uncertain. Germline lookup yields CDR1 SGHTA and CDR2 FQGNSA. The CDR3 is 18 amino acids. Trimming left V 0 bases short and J 3 bases short, with 17 bases between. CDR3 sequence: CASSLASTDSPSNEKLFF. The CDR3 region has the DNA TGTGCCAGCAGCTTAGCCAGCACAGATTCCCCCTCTAATGAAAAACTGTTTTTT.

This chain links TRBV9 with TRBJ1-2; TRBD1 aligns across 7 bases. V was pared by 0 bases and J by 2 bases, with 4 bases of the junction left unmatched. Germline-derived CDR1 and CDR2 are SGDLS and YYNGEE. This CDR3 spans 15 amino acids. CDR3 region: CASSVGGQPNYGYTF. In DNA form, the CDR3 reads TGTGCCAGCAGCGTAGGGGGACAGCCAAACTATGGCTACACCTTC. Full variable domain (outside the CDR3, taken from reference TRBV9 and TRBJ1-2): DSGVTQTPKHLITATGQRVTLRCSPRSGDLSVYWYQQSLDQGLQFLIQYYNGEERAKGNILERFSAQQFPDLHSELNLSSLELGDSALYFCASSVGGQPNYGYTFGSGTRLTVV.

This chain joins TRBV6-5 and TRBJ2-5, with D perhaps assigned TRBD1 or TRBD2 (7 bases each). V lost 4 bases to trimming and J lost 5 bases, with 20 bases between them. Germline loops: CDR1 MNHEY, CDR2 SVGAGI. This CDR3 has 16 amino acids. CDR3 DNA sequence: TGTGCCAGCAGTTTGCCCGGGACAGCGGGGCAGGAGACCCAGTACTTC. Residues: CASSLPGTAGQETQYF.

This clonotype showed up just once. V is TRBV20-1 and J is TRBJ2-5; D is uncertain. Deletions cut 0 bases from V and 1 base from J, with 9 bases between. The germline CDR1 and CDR2 sequences are DFQATT and SNEGSKA (reference sequence). This CDR3 has 14 residues. CDR3 sequence: CSARDLSLQETQYF. CDR3 bases: TGCAGTGCTAGAGATTTGTCACTCCAAGAGACCCAGTACTTC.

In this sample, this clonotype turned up a few times. The J gene is TRBJ2-5, the V gene TRBV20-1; D unclear. This CDR3 is built from 12 residues. Germline V gene data show CDR1 as DFQATT and CDR2 as SNEGSKA (reference sequence). V was cut by 5 bases and J by 2 bases, with 9 bases left in between. CDR3 sequence reads: CSAPQFQETQYF. In nucleotides, the CDR3 is TGCAGTGCTCCCCAGTTTCAAGAGACCCAGTACTTC.

The CDR3 spells CASSRTRRTGGTEAFF. The CDR3, as DNA: TGTGCCAGCAGCCGAACCCGGCGGACAGGGGGCACTGAAGCTTTCTTT. The rearrangement links TRBV3-1 to TRBJ1-1; 10 positions match TRBD1. CDR3 length: 16 residues. The germline V gene encodes CDR1 LGHDT and CDR2 YNNKEL (reference sequence). V shed 4 bases and J 4 bases; nucleotides not matched to a gene: 9.

The gene calls are TRBV6-6 and TRBJ2-4; TRBD2 is a possible D gene (5 bases). Per germline, CDR1 MNHNY and CDR2 SVGAGI (reference sequence). The CDR3 totals 14 residues. V was trimmed by 5 bases and J by 13 bases, leaving 21 bases between them. CDR3 amino acids: CASSPSGFSYGQYF. The CDR3 DNA is TGTGCCAGCAGTCCTTCGGGGTTCTCCTACGGGCAGTACTTC.

In this sample, this clonotype turned up a few times. The rearrangement joins TRBV7-9 to TRBJ2-1; TRBD2 aligns across 7 bases. Germline CDR1 reads SEHNR; CDR2 reads FQNEAQ (reference sequence). The CDR3 has 16 residues. The junction had 10 bases not matched to a gene; V was cut back by 6 bases and J by 2 bases. The CDR3 DNA reads TGTGCCAGCAGATCACCTGGGGGGGGACCCTACAATGAGCAGTTCTTC. Translated: CASRSPGGGPYNEQFF.

The CDR3 reads CASRKTGGETQYF. Here the CDR3 DNA reads TGTGCCAGCAGAAAGACAGGGGGGGAGACCCAGTACTTC. The chain carries TRBV2 and TRBJ2-4, with TRBD1 identical over 9 bases. Judging by the DNA end, TRBJ2-5 fits better; the J call may be wrong. The CDR3 is made up of 13 amino acids. The V gene's germline CDR1 is SNHLY and CDR2 FYNNEI.

This clonotype was detected a few times. The chain combines TRBV15 with TRBJ1-2; the D gene is possibly TRBD1 (5 bases). This CDR3 region has 13 residues. V was shortened by 3 bases and J by 2 bases, with 7 bases between the two germline ends. The germline V gene encodes CDR1 LNHNV and CDR2 YYDKDF (reference sequence). The CDR3 DNA reads TGTGCCACCAGCAGCCCAGGGAACTATGGCTACACCTTC. Translated, it gives CATSSPGNYGYTF.

In its sample, this clonotype was seen once. The CDR3 region has the DNA TGTGCCACACCAAGGGAGGGCGGAAGGAATGAGCAGTTCTTC. Translation gives CATPREGGRNEQFF. The chain has TRBV10-3 and TRBJ2-1; 7 bases align to TRBD2. CDR1 is ENHRY and CDR2 is SYGVKD in the germline V gene. The CDR3 covers 14 residues. Unmatched junction bases numbered 13, after V lost 10 bases and J lost 7 bases.